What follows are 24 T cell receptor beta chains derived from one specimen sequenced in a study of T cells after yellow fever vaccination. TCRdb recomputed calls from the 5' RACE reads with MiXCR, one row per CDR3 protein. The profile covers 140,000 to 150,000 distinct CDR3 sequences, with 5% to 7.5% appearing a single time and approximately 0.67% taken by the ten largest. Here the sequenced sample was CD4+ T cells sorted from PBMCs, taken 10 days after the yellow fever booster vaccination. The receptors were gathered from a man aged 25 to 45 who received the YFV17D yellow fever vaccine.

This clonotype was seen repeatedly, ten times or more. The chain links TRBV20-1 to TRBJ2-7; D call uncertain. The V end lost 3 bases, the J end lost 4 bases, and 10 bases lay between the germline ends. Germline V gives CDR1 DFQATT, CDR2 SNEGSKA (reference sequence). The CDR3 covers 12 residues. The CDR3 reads CSASPRPYEQYF. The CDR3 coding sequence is TGCAGTGCTAGTCCCAGGCCTTACGAGCAGTACTTC.

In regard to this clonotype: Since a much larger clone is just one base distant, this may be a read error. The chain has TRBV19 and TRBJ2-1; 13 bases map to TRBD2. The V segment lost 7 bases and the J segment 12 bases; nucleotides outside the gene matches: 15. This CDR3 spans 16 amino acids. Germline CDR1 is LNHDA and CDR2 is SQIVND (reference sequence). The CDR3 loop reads CASTRAGLAGKYGQFF. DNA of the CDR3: TGTGCCAGTACTCGAGCGGGACTAGCGGGAAAATACGGGCAGTTCTTC.

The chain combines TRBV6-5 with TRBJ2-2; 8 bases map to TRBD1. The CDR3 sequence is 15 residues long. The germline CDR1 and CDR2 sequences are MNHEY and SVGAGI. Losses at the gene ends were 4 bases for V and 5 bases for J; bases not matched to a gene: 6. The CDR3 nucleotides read TGTGCCAGCAGTTCCAGGGGGCGGTTAACCGGGGAGCTGTTTTTT. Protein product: CASSSRGRLTGELFF.

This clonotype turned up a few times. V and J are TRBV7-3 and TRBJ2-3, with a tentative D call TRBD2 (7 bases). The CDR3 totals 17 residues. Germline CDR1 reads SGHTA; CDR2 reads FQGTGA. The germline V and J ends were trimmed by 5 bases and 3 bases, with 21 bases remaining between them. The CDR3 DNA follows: TGTGCCAGCAGCCCAAGTGGGGGGGCAGGGCCAACAGATACGCAGTATTTT. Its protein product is CASSPSGGAGPTDTQYF.

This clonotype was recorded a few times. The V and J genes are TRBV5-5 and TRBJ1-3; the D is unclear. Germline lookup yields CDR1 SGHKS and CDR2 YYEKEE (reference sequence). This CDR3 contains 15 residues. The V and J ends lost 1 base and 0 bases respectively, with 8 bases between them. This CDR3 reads CASSLTDHSGNTIYF. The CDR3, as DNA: TGTGCCAGCAGCTTGACAGACCACTCTGGAAACACCATATATTTT.

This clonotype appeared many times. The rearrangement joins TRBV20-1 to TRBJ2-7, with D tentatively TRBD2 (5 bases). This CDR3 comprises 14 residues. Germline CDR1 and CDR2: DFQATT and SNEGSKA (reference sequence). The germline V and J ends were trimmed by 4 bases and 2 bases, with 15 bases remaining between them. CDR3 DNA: TGCAGTGCTACTAGCAACCGAGGCACCTACGAGCAGTACTTC. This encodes CSATSNRGTYEQYF.

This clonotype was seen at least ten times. This chain's CDR3 is CASSQGRGINEQFF. The CDR3 nucleotides are TGCGCCAGCAGCCAAGGCCGGGGAATCAATGAGCAGTTCTTC. The chain combines TRBV4-3 with TRBJ2-1; tentatively, D is TRBD2 (5 bases). CDR3 length: 14 residues. The ends were cut back, 1 base at V and 6 bases at J, with 10 bases in the middle. Germline CDR1 reads LGHNA; CDR2 reads YSLEER.

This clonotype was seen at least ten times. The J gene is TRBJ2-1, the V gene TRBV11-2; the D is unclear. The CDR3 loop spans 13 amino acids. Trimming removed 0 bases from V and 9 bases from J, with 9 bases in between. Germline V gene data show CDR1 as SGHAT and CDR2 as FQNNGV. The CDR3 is CASSLDWILEQFF. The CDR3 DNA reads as TGTGCCAGCAGCTTAGACTGGATCCTTGAGCAGTTCTTC.

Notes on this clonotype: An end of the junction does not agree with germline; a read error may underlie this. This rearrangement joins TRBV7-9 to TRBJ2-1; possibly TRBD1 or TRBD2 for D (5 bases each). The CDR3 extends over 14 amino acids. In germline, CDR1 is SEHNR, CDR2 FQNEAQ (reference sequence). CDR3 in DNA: TGTGCCAGCAGCTCACGGGACCTCTACAATAAGCAGTTCTTC. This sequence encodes CASSSRDLYNKQFF.

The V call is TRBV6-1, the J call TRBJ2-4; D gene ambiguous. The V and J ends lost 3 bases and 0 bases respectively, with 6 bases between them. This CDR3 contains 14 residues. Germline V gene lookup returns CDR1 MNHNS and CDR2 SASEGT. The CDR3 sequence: CASSDQVAKNIQYF. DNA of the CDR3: TGTGCCAGCAGTGATCAAGTAGCCAAAAACATTCAGTACTTC.

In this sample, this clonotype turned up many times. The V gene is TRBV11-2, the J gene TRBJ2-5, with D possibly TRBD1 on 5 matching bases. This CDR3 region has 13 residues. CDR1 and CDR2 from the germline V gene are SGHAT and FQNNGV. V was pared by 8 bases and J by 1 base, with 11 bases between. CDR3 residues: CASGLGVQETQYF. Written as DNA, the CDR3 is TGTGCCAGCGGTTTAGGGGTCCAAGAGACCCAGTACTTC.

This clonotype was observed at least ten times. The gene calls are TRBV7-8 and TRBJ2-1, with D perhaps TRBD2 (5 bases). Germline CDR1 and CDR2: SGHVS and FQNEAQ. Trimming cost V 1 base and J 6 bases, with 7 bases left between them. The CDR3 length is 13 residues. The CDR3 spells CASSLGTRNEQFF. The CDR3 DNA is TGTGCCAGCAGCTTAGGGACTCGCAATGAGCAGTTCTTC.

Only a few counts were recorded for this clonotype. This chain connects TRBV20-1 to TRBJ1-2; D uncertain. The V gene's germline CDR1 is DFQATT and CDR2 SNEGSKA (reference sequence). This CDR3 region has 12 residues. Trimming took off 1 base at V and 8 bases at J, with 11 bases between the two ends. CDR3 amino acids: CSARVSLGGYTF. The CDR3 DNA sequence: TGCAGTGCTAGAGTGAGCTTAGGCGGCTACACCTTC.

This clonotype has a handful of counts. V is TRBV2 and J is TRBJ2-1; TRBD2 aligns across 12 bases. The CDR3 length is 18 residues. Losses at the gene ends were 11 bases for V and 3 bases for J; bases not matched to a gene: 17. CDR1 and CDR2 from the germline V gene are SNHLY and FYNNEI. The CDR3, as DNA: TGTGCCTGCTGTCCCCCCTCTGGACTAGCGGGAATCTACAATGAGCAGTTCTTC. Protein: CACCPPSGLAGIYNEQFF.

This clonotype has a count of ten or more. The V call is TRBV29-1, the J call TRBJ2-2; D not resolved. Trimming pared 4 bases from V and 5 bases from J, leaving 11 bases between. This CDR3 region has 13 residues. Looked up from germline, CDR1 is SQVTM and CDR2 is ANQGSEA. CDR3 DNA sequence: TGCAGCGTTGGGTTATGGCTGACCGGGGAGCTGTTTTTT. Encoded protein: CSVGLWLTGELFF.

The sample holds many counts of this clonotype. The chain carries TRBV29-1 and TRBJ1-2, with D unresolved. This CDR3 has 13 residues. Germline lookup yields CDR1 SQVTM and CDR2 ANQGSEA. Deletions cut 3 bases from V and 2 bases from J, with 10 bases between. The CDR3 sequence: CSVEYGLNYGYTF. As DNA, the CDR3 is TGCAGCGTTGAGTATGGCCTAAACTATGGCTACACCTTC.

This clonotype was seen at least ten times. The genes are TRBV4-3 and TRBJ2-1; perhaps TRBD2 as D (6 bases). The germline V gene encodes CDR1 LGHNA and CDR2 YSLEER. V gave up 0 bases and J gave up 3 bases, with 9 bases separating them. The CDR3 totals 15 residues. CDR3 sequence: CASSQDAGSYNEQFF. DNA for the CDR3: TGCGCCAGCAGCCAAGATGCGGGAAGCTACAATGAGCAGTTCTTC.

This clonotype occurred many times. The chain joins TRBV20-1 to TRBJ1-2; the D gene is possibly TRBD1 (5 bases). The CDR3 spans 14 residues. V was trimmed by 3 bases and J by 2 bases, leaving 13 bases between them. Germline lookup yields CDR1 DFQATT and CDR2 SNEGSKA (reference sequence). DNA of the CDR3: TGCAGTGCTAGTAAAACAGGCGGGAACTATGGCTACACCTTC. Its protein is CSASKTGGNYGYTF.

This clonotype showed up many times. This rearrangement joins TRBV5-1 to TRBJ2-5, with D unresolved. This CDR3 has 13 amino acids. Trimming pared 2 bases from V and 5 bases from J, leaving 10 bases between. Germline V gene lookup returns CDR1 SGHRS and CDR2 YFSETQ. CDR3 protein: CASSFFMFETQYF. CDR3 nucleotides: TGCGCCAGCAGCTTCTTTATGTTCGAGACCCAGTACTTC.

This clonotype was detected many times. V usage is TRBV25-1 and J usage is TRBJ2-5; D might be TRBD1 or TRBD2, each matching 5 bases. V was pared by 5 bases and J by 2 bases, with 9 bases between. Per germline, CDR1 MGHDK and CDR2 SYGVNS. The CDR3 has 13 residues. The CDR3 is CASSRWGQETQYF. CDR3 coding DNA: TGTGCCAGCAGTCGTTGGGGGCAAGAGACCCAGTACTTC.

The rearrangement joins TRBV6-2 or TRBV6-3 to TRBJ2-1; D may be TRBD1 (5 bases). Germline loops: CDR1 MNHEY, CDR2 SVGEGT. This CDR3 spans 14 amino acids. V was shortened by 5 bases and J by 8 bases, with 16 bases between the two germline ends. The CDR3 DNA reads TGTGCCAGCAGTGTTCATGCCCAAGGGGATGAGCAGTTCTTC. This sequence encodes CASSVHAQGDEQFF.

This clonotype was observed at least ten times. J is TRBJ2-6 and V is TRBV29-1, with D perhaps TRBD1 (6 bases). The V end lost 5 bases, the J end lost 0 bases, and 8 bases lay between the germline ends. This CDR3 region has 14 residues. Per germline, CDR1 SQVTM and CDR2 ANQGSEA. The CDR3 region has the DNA TGCAGCGTTCAGGGGAACTCTGGGGCCAACGTCCTGACTTTC. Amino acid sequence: CSVQGNSGANVLTF.

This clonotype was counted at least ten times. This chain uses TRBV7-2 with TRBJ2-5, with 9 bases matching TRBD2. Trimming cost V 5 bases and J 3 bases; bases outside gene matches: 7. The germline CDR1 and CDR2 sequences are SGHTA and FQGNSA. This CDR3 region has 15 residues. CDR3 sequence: CASSRGGGREETQYF. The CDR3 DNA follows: TGTGCCAGCAGCCGCGGAGGCGGGAGGGAAGAGACCCAGTACTTC.

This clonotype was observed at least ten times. The chain's CDR3 is CASSLVGGGSSGYYEQYF. The CDR3 coding sequence is TGTGCCAGCAGCTTAGTTGGGGGAGGGTCTAGCGGGTACTACGAGCAGTACTTC. The chain carries TRBV11-2 and TRBJ2-7; TRBD2 aligns across 8 bases. CDR3 size: 18 residues. J lost 3 bases, V lost 1 base, and 14 bases had no gene match. Germline lookup yields CDR1 SGHAT and CDR2 FQNNGV. Based on the CDR3 plus reference TRBV11-2 and TRBJ2-7, the full variable domain is EAGVAQSPRYKIIEKRQSVAFWCNPISGHATLYWYQQILGQGPKLLIQFQNNGVVDDSQLPKDRFSAERLKGVDSTLKIQPAKLEDSAVYLCASSLVGGGSSGYYEQYFGPGTRLTVT.